This T cell receptor (beta chain) came from a study of T cell responses to AZD1222 COVID-19 vaccine (dated by TCRdb to about 2021). Some background on the complete study: A total of 230 to 250 trial participants underwent TCR sequencing, of whom roughly 210 had received two doses of AZD1222 and around 25 had received two doses of the MenACWY control vaccine. Enrollment into the trials was organized by age into subgroups of 18-55, 56-69 and 70-plus years, and those subgroups contained about 150, 27 and 61 TCR-sequenced participants, respectively. Overall results and qualifications from the work: CD4 TCRs associated with the vaccine covered the entire spike protein, and the dominant responses were in regions 160-218 and 743-854. In the small 56-69-year group, the increase in depth fell short of significance, most likely because of low power. After two AZD1222 doses, both the breadth and the depth of spike-specific TCRs were significantly higher than at day 0 and than in MenACWY recipients. Conclusions about previously exposed vaccinees were limited because only a handful of AZD1222 recipients were SARS-CoV-2 seropositive at baseline. Epitopes outside the regions mutated in the B.1.351 and B.1.1.7 variants were reportedly recognized by nearly half of the unique spike-specific TCRs. Because no day 14 peak-response samples were available, repertoires were characterized only after the peak T cell response. Participants were mostly white British and included more females than males, and it was suggested by the authors that clonal diversity may have been underestimated.

This clone appeared once. Its antigen has not been determined. The sample holds no much larger clone one base away, and base qualities are not on file. Deletion took 4 bases off V and 1 base off J, with a span of 13 bases between the germline ends. Sequences SGHTS (CDR1) and YDEGEE (CDR2) are obtained from the germline V gene. The CDR3 runs 15 amino acids, cysteine and phenylalanine included. This entry keeps only the CDR3 DNA: 45 bases, framed from base 1. The CDR3 regions of human TCRbeta chains were subjected to immunosequencing. Per the original workflow: TCRs in the repertoires were compared against a reference library of SARS-CoV-2-specific TCRs that had been generated with the MIRA antigen-specificity platform. Breadth was defined as the fraction of unique TCRs that were SARS-CoV-2-associated. Depth was defined as the fraction of total T cells that were SARS-CoV-2-associated. Using the MIRA data, every spike-specific TCR was mapped to the spike region that the TCR reacted to and assigned to either a CD4 or a CD8 class. Log10-transformed breadth and depth values were compared by one-way ANOVA with Sidak's multiple comparisons tests. In its TCRdb copy, this immuneACCESS table keeps in-frame sequences only and misses some clones. Where compared with another copy, unresolved V genes explain less than half of these, and the others have no known cause. V and J calls and clone size are copied from that table; D and trimming were computed from the DNA. In this sample the table shows around 120,000 clones, about 92% of which occur a single time. 4% to 6% of the sample lies in the top ten.

The time point label, as the study defines it: about 28 days (+/-7) after the second vaccine dose. AZD1222 recipients with second doses at about 4 weeks or about 12 weeks were pooled, because spike-specific TCR depth and breadth did not differ between schedules. Samples from vaccinated people were obtained from the UK trials COV001 and COV002, which included a single-blind randomized controlled phase 2/3 trial of AZD1222 (ChAdOx1 nCoV-19) in healthy adults. For TCRbeta chain sequencing, PBMC samples were collected from trial participants at day 0 and at day 28 after the second dose. This sequence uses TRBV5-8 and TRBJ2-3, and the D gene may be TRBD1, 6 bases matching. This specimen consisted of peripheral blood, obtained 28 days after the second AZD1222 dose. The sequence derives from an adult who received the AZD1222 COVID-19 vaccine. The DNA sequence is given as TGTGCCAGCAGCGAGGGGACACGGGGCACAGATACGCAGTATTTT. This gives the protein CASSEGTRGTDTQYF.